These 10 T cell receptor beta chains share one sample of origin, sequenced in a study of T cells after posttransplantation cyclophosphamide. Generated by immunoSEQ multiplex PCR, the TCRdb table keeps only in-frame clones and is missing some. This sample has some 45,000 clones; about 90% occur once, and the top ten carry 2.5%. Busulfan-fludarabine conditioning, marrow transplant, and cyclophosphamide on days +3 and +4 were administered. The sequenced sample was PBMCs, obtained around 60 days after allogeneic stem cell transplant with posttransplant cyclophosphamide. The receptors here all came from a male patient between 60 and 69 years old who received an allogeneic stem cell transplant from a related donor and was CMV-positive. The T cells may partly be graft donor cells.

The count of this clone is one. This sequence joins TRBV13 and TRBJ2-5; perhaps TRBD2 as D (6 bases). From germline, CDR1 is PRHDT and CDR2 FYEKMQ (reference sequence). V dropped 4 bases and J dropped 1 base, with 7 bases sitting between them. The CDR3 is 13 residues long. This chain's CDR3 is CASSSGGQETQYF. The CDR3 nucleotides are TGTGCCAGCAGCTCCGGGGGCCAAGAGACCCAGTACTTC.

J is TRBJ1-2 and V is TRBV7-9; possibly TRBD1 for D (5 bases). Trimming pared 4 bases from V and 8 bases from J, leaving 14 bases between. The CDR3 length is 13 residues. The germline gives CDR1 SEHNR, CDR2 FQNEAQ (reference sequence). CDR3 residues: CASSYDSPEGYTF. Here the CDR3 DNA reads TGTGCCAGCAGCTACGACAGCCCCGAGGGCTACACCTTC.

The V gene is TRBV27, the J gene TRBJ1-2, with D possibly TRBD1 on 5 matching bases. Trimming shortened V by 6 bases and J by 6 bases, and 23 bases separated the two germline ends. This CDR3 is 16 amino acids long. Germline CDR1 reads MNHEY; CDR2 reads SMNVEV (reference sequence). CDR3 nucleotides: TGTGCCAGCAGACCTAAATGGGACTCTACGGGCAATGGCTACACCTTC. This encodes CASRPKWDSTGNGYTF.

This clone was seen just once. The chain links TRBV6-5 to TRBJ1-6, with 8 positions matching TRBD1. The CDR3 loop spans 14 amino acids. Per the germline V gene, CDR1 is MNHEY and CDR2 is SVGAGI. The V and J ends lost 6 bases and 10 bases, in that order; junction bases with no gene match: 8. DNA for the CDR3: TGTGCCAGCAGACCTGGACAGGGTCACTCACCCCTCCACTTT. This codes for CASRPGQGHSPLHF.

This rearrangement joins TRBV6-1 to TRBJ2-7, with 10 nucleotides matching TRBD2. This CDR3 spans 17 amino acids. Germline lookup yields CDR1 MNHNS and CDR2 SASEGT. After removal of 2 bases from V and 2 bases from J, the junction contained 9 bases not matched to a gene. CDR3 nucleotides: TGTGCCAGCAGTGAATGGGGAGCGGGGGGGTTAGCCTACGAGCAGTACGTC. Its translation is CASSEWGAGGLAYEQYV.

The gene calls are TRBV4-2 and TRBJ1-1, with D unresolved. The germline gives CDR1 LGHNA, CDR2 YNFKEQ. Trimming stripped 2 bases from V and 0 bases from J, with 7 bases between. The CDR3 length is 14 residues. CDR3 in amino acids: CASSQQSLNTEAFF. As DNA, the CDR3 is TGTGCCAGCAGCCAACAGTCCCTGAACACTGAAGCTTTCTTT.

This clone was counted a single time. This chain joins TRBV30 and TRBJ2-5; D possibly corresponds to TRBD2 (6 bases). Trimming removed 5 bases at V and 6 bases at J, with 19 bases between. The CDR3 runs 14 residues. Germline-derived CDR1 and CDR2 are GTSNPN and SVGIG (reference sequence). The CDR3 nucleotides are TGTGCCTGGCTCGACCGGGGACTTACGAAGACCCAGTACTTC. Its protein product is CAWLDRGLTKTQYF.

The rearrangement uses TRBV6-1 and TRBJ2-7; D may be TRBD2 (6 bases). The CDR3 extends over 12 amino acids. V was cut by 5 bases and J by 9 bases, with 14 bases left in between. Germline-derived CDR1 and CDR2 are MNHNS and SASEGT. As DNA, the CDR3 is TGTGCCAGCAGTTATCGGAGGGAGACGCAGTACTTC. Translating it yields CASSYRRETQYF.

This chain uses TRBV6-6 with TRBJ1-1; D may be TRBD1 (5 bases). V dropped 7 bases and J dropped 6 bases, with 15 bases sitting between them. The length of the CDR3 is 13 residues. Germline V gene data show CDR1 as MNHNY and CDR2 as SVGAGI (reference sequence). Written as DNA, the CDR3 is TGTGCCAGCACGTATGGGGGGGGTGCTGAAGCTTTCTTT. This gives the protein CASTYGGGAEAFF.

The rearrangement uses TRBV2 and TRBJ2-7, with 8 nucleotides matching TRBD1. Germline V CDR1 and CDR2: SNHLY, FYNNEI. The V segment lost 7 bases and the J segment 6 bases; nucleotides outside the gene matches: 8. The CDR3 consists of 13 residues. The CDR3 nucleotides read TGTGCCAGCATGAAGCAGGGGGCAGGCGAGCAGTACTTC. This translates into CASMKQGAGEQYF.